This T cell receptor (beta chain) came from a study of OX40 agonist ivuxolimab in advanced cancers. Comment on this clone: Its antigen is currently unknown.

CDR1 SEHNR and CDR2 FQNEAQ come from the germline V gene (reference sequence). The trim removed 5 bases at V and 2 bases at J, leaving 9 bases unmatched. The CDR3 spans 16 residues. The method was immunoSEQ multiplex PCR; TCRdb's version includes in-frame clones alone and lacks a portion of them. The table lists 63,000 or so clones, around 88% of them singletons. Study-wide results and caveats: Among the lowest peripheral clonal expansion occurred in 0.1-3.0 mg/kg partial responders. Fewer expanded clones were found on average in CD4+ than in CD8+ T cells.

This TCR came from an adult with an advanced solid tumor such as melanoma, head and neck, liver or kidney cancer. This sequence joins TRBV7-9 and TRBJ1-2, with 9 nucleotides matching TRBD1. Source: CD4+ or CD8+ T cells sorted from blood, taken in a trial of the OX40 agonist ivuxolimab. The CDR3 reads CASSRAMTGGNYGYTF. In DNA form, the CDR3 reads TGTGCCAGCAGCAGGGCAATGACAGGGGGAAACTATGGCTACACCTTC.